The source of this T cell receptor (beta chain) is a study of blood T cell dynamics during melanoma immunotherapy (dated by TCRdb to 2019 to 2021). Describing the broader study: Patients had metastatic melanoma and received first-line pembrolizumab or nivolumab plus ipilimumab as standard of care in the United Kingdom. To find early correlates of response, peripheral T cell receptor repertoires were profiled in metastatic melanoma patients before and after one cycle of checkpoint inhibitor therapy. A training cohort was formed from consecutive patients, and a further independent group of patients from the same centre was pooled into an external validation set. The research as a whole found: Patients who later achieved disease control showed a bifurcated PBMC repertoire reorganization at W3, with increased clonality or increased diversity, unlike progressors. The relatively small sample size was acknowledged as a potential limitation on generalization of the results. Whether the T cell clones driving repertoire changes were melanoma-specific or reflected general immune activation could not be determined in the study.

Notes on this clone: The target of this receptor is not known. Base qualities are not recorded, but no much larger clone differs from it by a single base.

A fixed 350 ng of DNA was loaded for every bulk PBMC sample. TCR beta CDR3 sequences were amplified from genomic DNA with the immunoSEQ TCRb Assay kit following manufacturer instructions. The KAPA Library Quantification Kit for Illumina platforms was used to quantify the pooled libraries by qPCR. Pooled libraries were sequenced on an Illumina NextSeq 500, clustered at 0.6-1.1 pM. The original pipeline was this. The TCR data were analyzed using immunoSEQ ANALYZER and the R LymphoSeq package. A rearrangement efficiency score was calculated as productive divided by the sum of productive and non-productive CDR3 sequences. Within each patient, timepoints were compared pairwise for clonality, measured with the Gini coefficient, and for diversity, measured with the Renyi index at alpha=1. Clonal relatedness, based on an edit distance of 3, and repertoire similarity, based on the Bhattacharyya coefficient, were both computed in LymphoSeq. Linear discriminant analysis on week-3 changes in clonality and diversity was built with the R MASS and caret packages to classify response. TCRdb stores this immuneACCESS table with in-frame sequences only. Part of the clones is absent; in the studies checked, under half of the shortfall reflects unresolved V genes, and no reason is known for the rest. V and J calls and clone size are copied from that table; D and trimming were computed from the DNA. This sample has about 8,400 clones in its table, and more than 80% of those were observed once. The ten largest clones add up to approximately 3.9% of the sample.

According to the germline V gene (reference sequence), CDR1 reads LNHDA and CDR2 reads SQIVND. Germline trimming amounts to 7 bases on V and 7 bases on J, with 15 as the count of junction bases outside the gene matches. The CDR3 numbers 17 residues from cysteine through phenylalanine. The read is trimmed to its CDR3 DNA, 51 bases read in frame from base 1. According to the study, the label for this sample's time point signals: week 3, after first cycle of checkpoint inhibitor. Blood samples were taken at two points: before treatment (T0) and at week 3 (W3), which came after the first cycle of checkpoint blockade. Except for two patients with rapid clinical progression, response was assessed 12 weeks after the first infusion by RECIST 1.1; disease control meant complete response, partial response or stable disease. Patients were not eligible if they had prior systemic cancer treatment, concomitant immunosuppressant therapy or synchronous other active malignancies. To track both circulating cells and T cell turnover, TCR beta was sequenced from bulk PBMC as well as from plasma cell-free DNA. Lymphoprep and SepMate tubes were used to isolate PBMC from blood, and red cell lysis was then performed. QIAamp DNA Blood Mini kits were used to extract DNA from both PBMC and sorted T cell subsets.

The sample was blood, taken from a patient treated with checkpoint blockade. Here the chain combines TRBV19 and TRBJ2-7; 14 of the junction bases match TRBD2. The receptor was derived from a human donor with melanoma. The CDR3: CASTPGLAGGPPGEQYF. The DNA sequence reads TGTGCCAGTACCCCCGGACTAGCGGGAGGCCCCCCCGGAGAGCAGTACTTC.